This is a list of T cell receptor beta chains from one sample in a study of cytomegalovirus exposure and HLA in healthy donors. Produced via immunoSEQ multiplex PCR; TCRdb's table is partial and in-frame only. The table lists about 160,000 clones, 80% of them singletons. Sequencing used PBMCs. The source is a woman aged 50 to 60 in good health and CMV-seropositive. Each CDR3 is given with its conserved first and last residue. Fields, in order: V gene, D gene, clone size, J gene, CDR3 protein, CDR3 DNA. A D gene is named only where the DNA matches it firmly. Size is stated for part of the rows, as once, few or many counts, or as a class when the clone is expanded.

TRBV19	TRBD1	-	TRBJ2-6	CASGDRPSSGANVLTF	TGTGCCAGTGGGGACAGGCCTAGCTCTGGGGCCAACGTCCTGACTTTC
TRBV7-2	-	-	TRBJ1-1	CASSLAGNTEAFF	TGTGCCAGCAGCTTGGCGGGGAACACTGAAGCTTTCTTT
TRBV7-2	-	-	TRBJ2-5	CASSPNQETQYF	TGTGCCAGCAGCCCTAATCAAGAGACCCAGTACTTC
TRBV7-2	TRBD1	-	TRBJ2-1	CASSTPGTGGPYNEQFF	TGTGCCAGCAGCACTCCCGGGACAGGGGGTCCCTACAATGAGCAGTTCTTC
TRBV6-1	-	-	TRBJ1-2	CASGGEREYYGYTF	TGTGCCAGCGGGGGGGAACGGGAGTACTATGGCTACACCTTC
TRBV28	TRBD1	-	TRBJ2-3	CASWDRVADTQYF	TGTGCCTCATGGGACAGGGTCGCAGATACGCAGTATTTT
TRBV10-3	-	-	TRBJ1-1	CAGAGGWDTEAFF	TGTGCCGGGGCTGGGGGGTGGGACACTGAAGCTTTCTTT
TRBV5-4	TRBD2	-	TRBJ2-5	CASSRGLAVGQETQYF	TGTGCCAGCAGCAGGGGACTAGCGGTGGGTCAAGAGACCCAGTACTTC
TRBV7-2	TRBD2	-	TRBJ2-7	CASSFSAGVSYEQYF	TGTGCCAGCAGCTTTTCGGCGGGGGTCTCCTACGAGCAGTACTTC
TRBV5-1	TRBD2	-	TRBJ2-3	CASSPEGSGGAWPDTQYF	TGCGCCAGCAGCCCCGAGGGTAGCGGGGGTGCTTGGCCAGATACGCAGTATTTT
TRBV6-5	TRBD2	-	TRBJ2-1	CASSTGGLRREQFF	TGTGCCAGCAGTACGGGAGGGCTCAGAAGGGAGCAGTTCTTC
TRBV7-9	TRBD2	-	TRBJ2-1	CASSPSWGGRNEQFF	TGTGCCAGCAGCCCGTCGTGGGGGGGACGCAATGAGCAGTTCTTC
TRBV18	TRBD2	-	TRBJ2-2	CASSPTSGRGAGELFF	TGTGCCAGCTCACCAACCAGCGGGAGAGGGGCCGGGGAGCTGTTTTTT
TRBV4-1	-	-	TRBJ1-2	CASRHDPNQGTGYTF	TGCGCCAGCAGACATGACCCAAATCAGGGGACTGGCTACACCTTC
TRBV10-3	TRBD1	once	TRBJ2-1	CAISESQTGPQFF	TGTGCCATCAGTGAGTCCCAGACAGGGCCGCAGTTCTTC
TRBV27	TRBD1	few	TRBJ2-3	CASRRQGRRLDTQYF	TGTGCCAGCCGCCGACAGGGTAGGCGGTTGGATACGCAGTATTTT
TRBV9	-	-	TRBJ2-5	CASSPGPGETQYF	TGTGCCAGCAGCCCTGGACCGGGGGAGACCCAGTACTTC
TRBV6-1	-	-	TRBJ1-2	CASSVSDSYGYTF	TGTGCCAGCAGTGTGTCAGACTCCTATGGCTACACCTTC
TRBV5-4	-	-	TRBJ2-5	CASSMGGPETQYF	TGTGCCAGCAGCATGGGGGGCCCAGAGACCCAGTACTTC
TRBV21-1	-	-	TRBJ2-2	CASSKERGTGELFF	TGTGCCAGCAGCAAAGAGAGGGGGACCGGGGAGCTGTTTTTT
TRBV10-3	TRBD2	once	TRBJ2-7	CATQTSGEYSYEQYF	TGTGCCACCCAGACTAGCGGGGAATACTCCTACGAGCAGTACTTC
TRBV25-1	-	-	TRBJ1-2	CASSDTGGAAQLYGYTF	TGTGCCAGCAGTGATACGGGGGGAGCGGCACAACTCTATGGCTACACCTTC
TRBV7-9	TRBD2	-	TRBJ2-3	CASSLTLAGGLSTDTQYF	TGTGCCAGCAGCTTGACCTTAGCGGGAGGCCTTAGCACAGATACGCAGTATTTT
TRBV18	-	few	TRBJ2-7	CASSPGPYEQYF	TGTGCCAGCTCACCGGGCCCCTACGAGCAGTACTTC
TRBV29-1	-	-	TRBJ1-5	CSVSTGDWSNQPQHF	TGCAGCGTTTCGACAGGAGACTGGAGCAATCAGCCCCAGCATTTT
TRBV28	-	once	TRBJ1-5	CASSRTVNQPQHF	TGTGCCAGCAGTCGGACTGTAAATCAGCCCCAGCATTTT
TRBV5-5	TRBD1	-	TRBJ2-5	CASSFRDRSKETQYF	TGTGCCAGCAGCTTCCGGGACAGGTCTAAAGAGACCCAGTACTTC
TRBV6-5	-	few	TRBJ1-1	CASSYVAGNTEAFF	TGTGCCAGCAGTTACGTCGCAGGGAACACTGAAGCTTTCTTT
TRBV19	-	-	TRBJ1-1	CASSAEGVEAFF	TGTGCCAGTAGTGCCGAGGGGGTTGAAGCTTTCTTT
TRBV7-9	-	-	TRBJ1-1	CASSATTGIEAFF	TGTGCCAGCAGCGCAACTACAGGGATTGAAGCTTTCTTT
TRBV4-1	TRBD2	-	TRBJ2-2	CASSQGPLSGGAFGELFF	TGCGCCAGCAGCCAAGGTCCCCTTAGCGGGGGGGCCTTCGGGGAGCTGTTTTTT
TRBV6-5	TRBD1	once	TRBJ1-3	CASSPPGQRNTIYF	TGTGCCAGCAGCCCCCCGGGACAGAGAAACACCATATATTTT
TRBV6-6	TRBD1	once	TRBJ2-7	CASSPGQTNYEQYF	TGTGCCAGCAGTCCGGGACAGACGAACTACGAGCAGTACTTC
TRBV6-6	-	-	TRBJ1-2	CASSTGGRNYGYTF	TGTGCCAGCAGCACGGGGGGGCGTAACTATGGCTACACCTTC
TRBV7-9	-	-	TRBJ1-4	CASSLRQSNEKLFF	TGTGCCAGCAGCTTGAGGCAGTCTAATGAAAAACTGTTTTTT
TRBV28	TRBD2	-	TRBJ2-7	CASTPSGTIYEQYF	TGTGCCAGCACCCCTAGCGGGACCATCTACGAGCAGTACTTC
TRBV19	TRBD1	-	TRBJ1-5	CASSTRQGSRQPQHF	TGTGCCAGTAGTACCCGACAGGGTAGCCGTCAGCCCCAGCATTTT
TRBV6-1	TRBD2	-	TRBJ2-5	CASSVSGETQYF	TGTGCCAGCAGTGTTAGCGGGGAGACCCAGTACTTC
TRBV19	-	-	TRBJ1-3	CASSFPGGVSGNTIYF	TGTGCCAGTAGTTTCCCTGGAGGGGTCTCTGGAAACACCATATATTTT
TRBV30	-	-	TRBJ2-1	CAWSVNFNEQFF	TGTGCCTGGAGTGTAAACTTTAATGAGCAGTTCTTC
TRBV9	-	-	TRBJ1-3	CASSVALGPGSGNTIYF	TGTGCCAGCAGCGTAGCCCTGGGGCCAGGGTCAGGAAACACCATATATTTT
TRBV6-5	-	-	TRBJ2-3	CASSHRSDTQYF	TGTGCCAGCAGTCACAGGTCAGATACGCAGTATTTT
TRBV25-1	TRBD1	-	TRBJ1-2	CASSTGTGEAGGYTF	TGTGCCAGCAGTACCGGGACAGGCGAAGCAGGAGGCTACACCTTC
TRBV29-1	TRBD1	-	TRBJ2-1	CSVGQGGEQFF	TGCAGCGTCGGACAGGGTGGGGAGCAGTTCTTC
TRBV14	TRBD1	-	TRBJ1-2	CASSYDRGGYGYTF	TGTGCCAGCAGCTACGACAGGGGGGGCTATGGCTACACCTTC